This T cell receptor beta chain stems from a study of shared clonotypes between healthy human individuals. Study-level background: Donors were two women and three men aged 18 to 49. Per donor, CD8 memory used one plate, CD8 naive used two, CD4 memory used three and CD4 naive used three.

Overall study results and limits: Rarefaction indicated that sorted-subset sequencing remained incomplete although depth was large.

CD4+ cells were split into CD45RA+ naive and CD45RA-negative memory subsets. Data came from immunoSEQ multiplex PCR; TCRdb stores just in-frame clones and leaves some out. Of 150,000 to 200,000 clones listed, approximately 60% are singletons. On this clone: Its specificity is unknown.

The ends lost 8 bases at V and 9 bases at J; junction bases unmatched: 9. The CDR3 runs to 12 residues. Looked up from germline, CDR1 is MNHEY and CDR2 is SVGAGI. Sequencing was done on a sample of memory CD4+ T cells sorted from blood. Subset specified: CD45RA-negative fraction. The source is a man aged 30-40 years in good health. The chain couples TRBV6-5 to TRBJ2-7; 8 bases are a match to TRBD1. The CDR3 is CASGEYGQGQYF. CDR3 nucleotide sequence: TGTGCCAGCGGCGAATATGGACAGGGGCAGTACTTC.